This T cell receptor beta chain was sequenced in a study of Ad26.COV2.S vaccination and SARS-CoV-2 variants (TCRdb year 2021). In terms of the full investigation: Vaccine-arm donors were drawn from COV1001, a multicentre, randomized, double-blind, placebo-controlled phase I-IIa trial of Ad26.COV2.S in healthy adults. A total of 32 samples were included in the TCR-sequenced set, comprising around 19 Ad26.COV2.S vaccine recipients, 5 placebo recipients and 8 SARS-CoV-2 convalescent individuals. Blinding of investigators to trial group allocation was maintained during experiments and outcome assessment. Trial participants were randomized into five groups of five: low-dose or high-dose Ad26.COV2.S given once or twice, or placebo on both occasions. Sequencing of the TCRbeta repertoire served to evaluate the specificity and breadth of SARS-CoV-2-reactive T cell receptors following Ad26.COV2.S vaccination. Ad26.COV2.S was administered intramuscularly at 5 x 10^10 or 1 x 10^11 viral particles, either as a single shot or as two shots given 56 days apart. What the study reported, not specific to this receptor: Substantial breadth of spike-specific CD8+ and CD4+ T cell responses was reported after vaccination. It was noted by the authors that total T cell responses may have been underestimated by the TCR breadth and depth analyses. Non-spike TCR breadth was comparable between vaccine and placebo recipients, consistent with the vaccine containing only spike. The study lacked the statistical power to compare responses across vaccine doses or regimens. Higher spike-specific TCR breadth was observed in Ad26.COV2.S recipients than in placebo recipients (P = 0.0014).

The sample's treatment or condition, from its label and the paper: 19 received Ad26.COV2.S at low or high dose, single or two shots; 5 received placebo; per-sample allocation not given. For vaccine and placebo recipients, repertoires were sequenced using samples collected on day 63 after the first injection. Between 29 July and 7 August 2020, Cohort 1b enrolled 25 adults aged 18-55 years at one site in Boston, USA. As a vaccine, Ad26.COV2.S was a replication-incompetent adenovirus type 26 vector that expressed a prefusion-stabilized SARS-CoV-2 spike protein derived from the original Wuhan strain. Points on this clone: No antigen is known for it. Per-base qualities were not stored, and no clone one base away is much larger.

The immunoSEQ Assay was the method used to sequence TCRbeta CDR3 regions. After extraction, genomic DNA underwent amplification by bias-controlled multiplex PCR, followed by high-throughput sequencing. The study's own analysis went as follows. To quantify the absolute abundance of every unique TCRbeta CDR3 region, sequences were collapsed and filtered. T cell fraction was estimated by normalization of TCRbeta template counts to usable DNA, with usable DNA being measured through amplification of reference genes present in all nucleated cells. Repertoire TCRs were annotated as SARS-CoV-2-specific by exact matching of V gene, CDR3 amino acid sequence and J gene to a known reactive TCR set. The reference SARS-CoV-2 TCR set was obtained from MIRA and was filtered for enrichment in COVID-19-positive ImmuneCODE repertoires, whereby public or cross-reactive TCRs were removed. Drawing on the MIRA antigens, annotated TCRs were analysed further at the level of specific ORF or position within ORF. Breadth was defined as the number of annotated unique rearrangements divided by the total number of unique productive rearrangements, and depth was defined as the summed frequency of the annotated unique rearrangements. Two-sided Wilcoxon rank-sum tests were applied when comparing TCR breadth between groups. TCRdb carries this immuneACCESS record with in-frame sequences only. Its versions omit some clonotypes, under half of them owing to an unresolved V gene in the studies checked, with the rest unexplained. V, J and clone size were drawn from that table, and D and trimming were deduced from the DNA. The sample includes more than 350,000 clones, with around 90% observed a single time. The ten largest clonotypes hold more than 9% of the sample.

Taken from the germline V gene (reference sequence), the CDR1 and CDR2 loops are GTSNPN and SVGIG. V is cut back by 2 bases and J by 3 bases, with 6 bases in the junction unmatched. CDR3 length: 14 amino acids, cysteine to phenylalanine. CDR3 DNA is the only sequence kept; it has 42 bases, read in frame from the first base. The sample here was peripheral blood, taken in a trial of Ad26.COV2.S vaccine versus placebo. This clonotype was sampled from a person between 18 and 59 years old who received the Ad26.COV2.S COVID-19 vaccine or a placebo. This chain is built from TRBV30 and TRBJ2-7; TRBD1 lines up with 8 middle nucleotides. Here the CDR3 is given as CAWSPGQGIYEQYF. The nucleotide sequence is TGTGCCTGGAGTCCCGGACAGGGAATCTACGAGCAGTACTTC.